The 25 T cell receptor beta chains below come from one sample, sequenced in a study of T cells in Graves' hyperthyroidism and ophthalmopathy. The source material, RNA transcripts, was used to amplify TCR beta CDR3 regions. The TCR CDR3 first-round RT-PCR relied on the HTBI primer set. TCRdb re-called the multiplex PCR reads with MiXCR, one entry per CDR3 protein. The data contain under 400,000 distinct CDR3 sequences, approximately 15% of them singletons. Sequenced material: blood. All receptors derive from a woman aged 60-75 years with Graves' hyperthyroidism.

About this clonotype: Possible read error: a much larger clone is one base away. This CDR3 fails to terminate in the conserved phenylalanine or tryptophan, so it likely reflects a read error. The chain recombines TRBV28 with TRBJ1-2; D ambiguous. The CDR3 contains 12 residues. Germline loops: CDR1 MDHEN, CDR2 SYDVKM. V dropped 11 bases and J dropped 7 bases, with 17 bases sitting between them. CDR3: CASWSEISGYTL. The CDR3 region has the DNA TGTGCCTCCTGGAGCGAGATCAGTGGCTACACCCTC.

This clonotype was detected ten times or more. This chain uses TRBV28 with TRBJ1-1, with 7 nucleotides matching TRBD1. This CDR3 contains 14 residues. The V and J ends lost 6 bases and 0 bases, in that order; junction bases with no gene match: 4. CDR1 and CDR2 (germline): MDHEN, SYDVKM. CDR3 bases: TGTGCCAGCAGAGGGGACAGACTGAACACTGAAGCTTTCTTT. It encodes CASRGDRLNTEAFF.

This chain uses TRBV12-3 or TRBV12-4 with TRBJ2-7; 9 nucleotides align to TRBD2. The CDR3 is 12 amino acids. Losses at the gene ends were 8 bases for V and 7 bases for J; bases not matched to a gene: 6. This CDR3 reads CASVGLAREQYF. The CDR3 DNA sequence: TGTGCCAGCGTCGGACTAGCGAGGGAGCAGTACTTC.

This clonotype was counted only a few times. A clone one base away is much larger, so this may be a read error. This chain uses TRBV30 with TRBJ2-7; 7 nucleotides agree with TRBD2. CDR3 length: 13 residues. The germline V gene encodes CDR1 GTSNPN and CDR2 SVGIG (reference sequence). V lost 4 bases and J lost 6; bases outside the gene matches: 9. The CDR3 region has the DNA TGTGCCTGGACTTGCCGGGAGGCTGGCGAGCAGTACTTC. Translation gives CAWTCREAGEQYF.

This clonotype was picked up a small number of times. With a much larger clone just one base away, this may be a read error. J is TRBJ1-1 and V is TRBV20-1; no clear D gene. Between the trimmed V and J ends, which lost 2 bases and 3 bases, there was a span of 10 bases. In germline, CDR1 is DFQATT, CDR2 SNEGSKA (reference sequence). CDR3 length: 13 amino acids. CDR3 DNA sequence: TGCAGTGCTAGATTTAAGGTCCACACTGAAGCTTTCTTT. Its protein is CSARFKVHTEAFF.

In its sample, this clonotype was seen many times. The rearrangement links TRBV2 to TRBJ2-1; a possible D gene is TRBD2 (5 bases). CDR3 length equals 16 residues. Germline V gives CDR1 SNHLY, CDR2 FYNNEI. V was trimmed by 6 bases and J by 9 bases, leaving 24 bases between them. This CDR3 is CASRALPSGSPLEQFF. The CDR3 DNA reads TGTGCCAGCAGGGCCCTCCCCAGCGGTAGCCCTCTTGAGCAGTTCTTC. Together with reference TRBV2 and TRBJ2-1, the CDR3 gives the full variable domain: EPEVTQTPSHQVTQMGQEVILRCVPISNHLYFYWYRQILGQKVEFLVSFYNNEISEKSEIFDDQFSVERPDGSNFTLKIRSTKLEDSAMYFCASRALPSGSPLEQFFGPGTRLTVL.

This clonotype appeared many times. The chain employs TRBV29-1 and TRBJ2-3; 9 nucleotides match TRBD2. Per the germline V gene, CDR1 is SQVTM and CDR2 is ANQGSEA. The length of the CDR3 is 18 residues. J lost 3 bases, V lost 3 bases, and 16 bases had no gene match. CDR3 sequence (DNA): TGCAGCGTTGAGAGAGCGGTTAGCGGGAGTTTTCGGACAGATACGCAGTATTTT. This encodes CSVERAVSGSFRTDTQYF.

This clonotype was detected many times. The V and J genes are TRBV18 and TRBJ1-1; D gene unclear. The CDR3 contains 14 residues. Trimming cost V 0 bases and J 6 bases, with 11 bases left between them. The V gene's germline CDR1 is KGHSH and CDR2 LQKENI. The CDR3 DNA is TGTGCCAGCTCACCACCGAGTACGTCGTCTGAAGCTTTCTTT. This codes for CASSPPSTSSEAFF. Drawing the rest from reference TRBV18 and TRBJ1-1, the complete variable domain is NAGVMQNPRHLVRRRGQEARLRCSPMKGHSHVYWYRQLPEEGLKFMVYLQKENIIDESGMPKERFSAEFPKEGPSILRIQQVVRGDSAAYFCASSPPSTSSEAFFGQGTRLTVV.

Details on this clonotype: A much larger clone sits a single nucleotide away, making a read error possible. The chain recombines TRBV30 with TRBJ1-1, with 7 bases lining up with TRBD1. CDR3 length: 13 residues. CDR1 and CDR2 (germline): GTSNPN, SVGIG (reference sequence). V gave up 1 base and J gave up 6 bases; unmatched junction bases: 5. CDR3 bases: TGTGCCTGGAGTGCCGCAGGGGGGTCTGAAGCTTTCTTT. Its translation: CAWSAAGGSEAFF.

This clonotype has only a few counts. The CDR3 DNA reads TGTGCCAGCACATTGGGGGATGATGAGCAGTTCTTC. As protein: CASTLGDDEQFF. The chain uses TRBV6-2 or TRBV6-3 and TRBJ2-1; the D gene could be TRBD1 or TRBD2 (5 bases each). The CDR3 totals 12 residues. In germline, CDR1 is MNHEY, CDR2 SVGEGT. Deletions cut 7 bases from V and 8 bases from J, with 12 bases between.

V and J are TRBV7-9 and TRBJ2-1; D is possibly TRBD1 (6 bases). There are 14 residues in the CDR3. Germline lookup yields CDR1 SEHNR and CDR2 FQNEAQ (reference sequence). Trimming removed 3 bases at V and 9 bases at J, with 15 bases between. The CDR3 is CASSFYRDGSEQFF. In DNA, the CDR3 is TGTGCCAGCAGCTTCTACAGGGATGGGAGTGAGCAGTTCTTC.

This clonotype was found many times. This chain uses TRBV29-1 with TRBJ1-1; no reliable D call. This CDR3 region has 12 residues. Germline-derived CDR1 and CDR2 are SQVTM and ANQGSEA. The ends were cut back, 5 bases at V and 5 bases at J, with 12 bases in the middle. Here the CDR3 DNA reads TGCAGCGTTCTGGTGGGGAAGACTGAAGCTTTCTTT. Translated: CSVLVGKTEAFF.

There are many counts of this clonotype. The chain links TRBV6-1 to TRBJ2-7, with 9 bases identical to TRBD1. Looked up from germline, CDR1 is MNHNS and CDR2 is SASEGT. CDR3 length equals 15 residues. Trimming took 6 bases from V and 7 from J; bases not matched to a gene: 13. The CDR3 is CASREQGAPSGEQYF. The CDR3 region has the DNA TGTGCCAGCAGGGAACAGGGGGCCCCCTCTGGGGAGCAGTACTTC.

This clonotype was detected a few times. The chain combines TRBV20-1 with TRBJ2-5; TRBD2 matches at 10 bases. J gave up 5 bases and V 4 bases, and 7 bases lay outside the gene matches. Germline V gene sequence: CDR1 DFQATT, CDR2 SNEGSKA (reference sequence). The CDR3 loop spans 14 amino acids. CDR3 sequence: CSAKLAGSFETQYF. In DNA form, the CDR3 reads TGCAGTGCTAAACTAGCGGGAAGTTTCGAGACCCAGTACTTC.

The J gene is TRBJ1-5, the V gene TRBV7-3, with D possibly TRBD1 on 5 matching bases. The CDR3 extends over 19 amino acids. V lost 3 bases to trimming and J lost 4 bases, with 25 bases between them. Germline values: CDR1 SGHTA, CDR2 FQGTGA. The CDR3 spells CASSLGKKTDERGNQPQHF. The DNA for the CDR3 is TGTGCCAGCAGCTTGGGGAAGAAGACAGACGAAAGAGGGAATCAGCCCCAGCATTTT.

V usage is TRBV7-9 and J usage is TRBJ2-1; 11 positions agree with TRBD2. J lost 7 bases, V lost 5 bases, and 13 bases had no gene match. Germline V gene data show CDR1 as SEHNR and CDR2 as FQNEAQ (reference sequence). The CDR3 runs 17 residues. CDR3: CASSPPGLAGGSNEQFF. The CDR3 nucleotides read TGTGCCAGCAGCCCCCCGGGGTTAGCGGGAGGGTCTAATGAGCAGTTCTTC.

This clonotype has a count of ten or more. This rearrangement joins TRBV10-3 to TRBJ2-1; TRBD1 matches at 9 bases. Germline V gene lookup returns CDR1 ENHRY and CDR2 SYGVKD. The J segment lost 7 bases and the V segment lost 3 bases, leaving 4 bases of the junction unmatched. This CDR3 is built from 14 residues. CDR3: CAISDDRGYNEQFF. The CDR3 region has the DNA TGTGCCATCAGTGACGACAGGGGGTATAATGAGCAGTTCTTC.

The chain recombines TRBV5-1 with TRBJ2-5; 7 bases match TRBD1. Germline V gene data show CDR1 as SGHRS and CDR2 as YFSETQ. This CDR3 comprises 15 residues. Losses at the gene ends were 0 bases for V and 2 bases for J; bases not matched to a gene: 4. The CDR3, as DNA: TGCGCCAGCAGCTTGGACAGGGGCCGACAAGAGACCCAGTACTTC. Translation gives CASSLDRGRQETQYF.

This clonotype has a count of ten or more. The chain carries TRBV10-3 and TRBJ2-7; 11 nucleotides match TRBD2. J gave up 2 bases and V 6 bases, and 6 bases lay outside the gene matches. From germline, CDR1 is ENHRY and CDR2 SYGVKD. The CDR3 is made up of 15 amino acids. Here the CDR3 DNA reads TGTGCCATCAGAGGCCGACTAGCGGGGCCCTACGAGCAGTACTTC. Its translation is CAIRGRLAGPYEQYF.

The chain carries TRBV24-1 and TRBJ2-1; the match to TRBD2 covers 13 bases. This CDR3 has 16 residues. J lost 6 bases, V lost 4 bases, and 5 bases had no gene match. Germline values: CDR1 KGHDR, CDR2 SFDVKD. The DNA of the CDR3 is TGTGCCACCAGTGACCCACTAGCGGGAGGGTTCAATGAGCAGTTCTTC. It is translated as CATSDPLAGGFNEQFF.

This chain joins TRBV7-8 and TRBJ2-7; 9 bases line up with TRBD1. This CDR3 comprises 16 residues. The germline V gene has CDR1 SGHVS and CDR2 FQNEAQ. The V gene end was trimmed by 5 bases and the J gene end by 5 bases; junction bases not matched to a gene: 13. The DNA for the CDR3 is TGTGCCAGCAGCCTCGCAGGGGGGACAGGGTCCAACGAGCAGTACTTC. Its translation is CASSLAGGTGSNEQYF.

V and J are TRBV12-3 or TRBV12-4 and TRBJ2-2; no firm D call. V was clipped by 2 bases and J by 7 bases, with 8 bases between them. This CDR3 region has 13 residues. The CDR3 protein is CASSLFSVGELFF. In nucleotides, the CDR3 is TGTGCCAGCAGTTTATTCTCAGTCGGGGAGCTGTTTTTT.

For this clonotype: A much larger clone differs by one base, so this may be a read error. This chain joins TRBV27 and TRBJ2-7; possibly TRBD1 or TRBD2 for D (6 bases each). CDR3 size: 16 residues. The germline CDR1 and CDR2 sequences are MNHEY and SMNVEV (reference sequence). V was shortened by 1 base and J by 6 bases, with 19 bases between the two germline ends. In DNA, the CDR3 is TGTGCCAGCAGTTTATACATCGGGGGCGAGACCTGCGAGCAGTACTTC. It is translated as CASSLYIGGETCEQYF.

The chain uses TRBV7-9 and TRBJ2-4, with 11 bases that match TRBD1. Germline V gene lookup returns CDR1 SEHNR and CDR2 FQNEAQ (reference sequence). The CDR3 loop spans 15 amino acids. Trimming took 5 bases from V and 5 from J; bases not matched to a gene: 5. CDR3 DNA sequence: TGTGCCAGCAGCCCCGGGACAGGGGGAGAAAACATTCAGTACTTC. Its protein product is CASSPGTGGENIQYF.

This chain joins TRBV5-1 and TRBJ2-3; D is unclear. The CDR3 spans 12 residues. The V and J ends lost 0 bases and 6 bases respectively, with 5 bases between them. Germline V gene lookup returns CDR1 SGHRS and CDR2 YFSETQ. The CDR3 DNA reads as TGCGCCAGCAGCTTGGCCCAGGATACGCAGTATTTT. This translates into CASSLAQDTQYF.